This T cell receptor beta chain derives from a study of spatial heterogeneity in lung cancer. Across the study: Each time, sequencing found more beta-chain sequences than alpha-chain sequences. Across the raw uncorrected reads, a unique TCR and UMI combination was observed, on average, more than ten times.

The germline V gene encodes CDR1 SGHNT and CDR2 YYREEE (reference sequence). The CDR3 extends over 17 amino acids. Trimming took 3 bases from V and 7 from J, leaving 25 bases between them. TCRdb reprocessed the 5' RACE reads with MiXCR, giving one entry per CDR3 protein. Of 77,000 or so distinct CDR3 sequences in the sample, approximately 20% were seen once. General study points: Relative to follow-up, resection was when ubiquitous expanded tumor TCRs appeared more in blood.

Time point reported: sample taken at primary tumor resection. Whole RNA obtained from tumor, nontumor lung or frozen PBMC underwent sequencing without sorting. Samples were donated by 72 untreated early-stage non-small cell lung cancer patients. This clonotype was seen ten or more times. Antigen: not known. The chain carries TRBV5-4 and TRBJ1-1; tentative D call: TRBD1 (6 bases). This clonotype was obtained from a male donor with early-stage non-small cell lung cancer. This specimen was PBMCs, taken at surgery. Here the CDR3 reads CASSSRGGGAGIGEAFF. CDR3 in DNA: TGTGCCAGCAGCTCCCGTGGGGGGGGCGCAGGGATCGGTGAAGCTTTCTTT.